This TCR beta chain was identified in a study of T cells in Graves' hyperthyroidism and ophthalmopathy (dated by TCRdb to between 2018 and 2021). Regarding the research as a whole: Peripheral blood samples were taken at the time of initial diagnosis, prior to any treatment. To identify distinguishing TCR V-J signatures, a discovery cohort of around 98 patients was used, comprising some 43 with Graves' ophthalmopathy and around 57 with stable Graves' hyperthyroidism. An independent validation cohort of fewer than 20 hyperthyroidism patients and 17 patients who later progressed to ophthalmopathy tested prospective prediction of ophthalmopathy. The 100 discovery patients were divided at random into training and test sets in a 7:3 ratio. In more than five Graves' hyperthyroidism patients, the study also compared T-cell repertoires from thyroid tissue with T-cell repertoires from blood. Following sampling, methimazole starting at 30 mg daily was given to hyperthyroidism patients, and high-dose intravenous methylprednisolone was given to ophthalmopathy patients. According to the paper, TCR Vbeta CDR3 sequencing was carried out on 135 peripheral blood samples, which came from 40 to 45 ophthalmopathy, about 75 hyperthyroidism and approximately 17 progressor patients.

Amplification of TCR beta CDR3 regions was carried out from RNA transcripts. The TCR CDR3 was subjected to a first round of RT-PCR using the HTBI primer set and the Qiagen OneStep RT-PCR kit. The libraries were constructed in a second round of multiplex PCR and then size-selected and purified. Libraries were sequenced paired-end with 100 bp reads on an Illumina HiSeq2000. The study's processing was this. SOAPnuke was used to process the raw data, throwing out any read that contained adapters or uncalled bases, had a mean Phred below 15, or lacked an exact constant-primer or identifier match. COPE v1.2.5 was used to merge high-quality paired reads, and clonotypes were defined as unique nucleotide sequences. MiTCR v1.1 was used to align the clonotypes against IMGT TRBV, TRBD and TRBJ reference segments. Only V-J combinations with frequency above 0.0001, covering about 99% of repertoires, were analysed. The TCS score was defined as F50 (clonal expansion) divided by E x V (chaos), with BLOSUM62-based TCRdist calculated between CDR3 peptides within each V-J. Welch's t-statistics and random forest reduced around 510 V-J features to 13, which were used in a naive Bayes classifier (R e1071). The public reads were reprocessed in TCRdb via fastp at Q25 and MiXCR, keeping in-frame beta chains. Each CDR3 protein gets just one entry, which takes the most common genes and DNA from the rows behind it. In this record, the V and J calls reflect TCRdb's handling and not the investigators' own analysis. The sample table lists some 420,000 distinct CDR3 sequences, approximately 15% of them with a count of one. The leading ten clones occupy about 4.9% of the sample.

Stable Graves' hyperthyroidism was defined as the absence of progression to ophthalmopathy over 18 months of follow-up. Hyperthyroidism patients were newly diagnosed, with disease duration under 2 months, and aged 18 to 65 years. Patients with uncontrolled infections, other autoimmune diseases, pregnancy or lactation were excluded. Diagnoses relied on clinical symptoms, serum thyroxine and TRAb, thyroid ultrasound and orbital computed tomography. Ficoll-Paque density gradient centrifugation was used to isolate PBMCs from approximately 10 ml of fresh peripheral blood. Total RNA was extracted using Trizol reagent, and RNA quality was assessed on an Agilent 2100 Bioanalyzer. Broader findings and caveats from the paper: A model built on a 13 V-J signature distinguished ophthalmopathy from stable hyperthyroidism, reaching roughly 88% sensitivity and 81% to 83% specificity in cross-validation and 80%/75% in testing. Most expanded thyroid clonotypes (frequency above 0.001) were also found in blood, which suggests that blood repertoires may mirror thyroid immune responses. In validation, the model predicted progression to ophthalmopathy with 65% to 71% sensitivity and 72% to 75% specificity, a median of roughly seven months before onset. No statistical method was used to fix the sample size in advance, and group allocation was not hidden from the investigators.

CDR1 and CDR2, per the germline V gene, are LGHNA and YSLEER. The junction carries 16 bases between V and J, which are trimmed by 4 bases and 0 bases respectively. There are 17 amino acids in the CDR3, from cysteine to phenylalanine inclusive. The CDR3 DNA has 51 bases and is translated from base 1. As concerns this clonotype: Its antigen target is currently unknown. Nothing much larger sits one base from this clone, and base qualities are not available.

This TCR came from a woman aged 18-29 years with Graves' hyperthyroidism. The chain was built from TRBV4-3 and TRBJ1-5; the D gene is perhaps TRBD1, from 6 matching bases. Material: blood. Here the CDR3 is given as CASSPTGQYDSNQPQHF. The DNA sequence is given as TGCGCCAGCAGCCCCACAGGACAGTATGATAGCAATCAGCCCCAGCATTTT.